This T cell receptor beta chain was identified in a study of spatial heterogeneity in lung cancer. Germline loops: CDR1 LGHNA, CDR2 YSLEER. Trimming shortened V by 0 bases and J by 4 bases, and 13 bases separated the two germline ends. The CDR3 runs to 17 residues. This clonotype has more than one count but fewer than ten. The time point: sample taken at primary tumor resection. Unsorted whole RNA from tumor, nontumor lung or frozen PBMC underwent sequencing. TCRdb fed the 5' RACE reads into MiXCR, producing one record per CDR3 protein. Counted here are around 89,000 distinct CDR3 sequences, about 12% occurring once; the ten biggest clones make up roughly 39%.

Sequences were derived from PBMCs, sampled at surgery. The source is a male donor with early-stage non-small cell lung cancer. The chain combines TRBV4-3 with TRBJ1-6; a possible D gene is TRBD1 (6 bases). The CDR3 DNA reads TGCGCCAGCAGCCAAGATCCCTACAGGGATTATAATTCACCCCTCCACTTT. Its translation: CASSQDPYRDYNSPLHF.